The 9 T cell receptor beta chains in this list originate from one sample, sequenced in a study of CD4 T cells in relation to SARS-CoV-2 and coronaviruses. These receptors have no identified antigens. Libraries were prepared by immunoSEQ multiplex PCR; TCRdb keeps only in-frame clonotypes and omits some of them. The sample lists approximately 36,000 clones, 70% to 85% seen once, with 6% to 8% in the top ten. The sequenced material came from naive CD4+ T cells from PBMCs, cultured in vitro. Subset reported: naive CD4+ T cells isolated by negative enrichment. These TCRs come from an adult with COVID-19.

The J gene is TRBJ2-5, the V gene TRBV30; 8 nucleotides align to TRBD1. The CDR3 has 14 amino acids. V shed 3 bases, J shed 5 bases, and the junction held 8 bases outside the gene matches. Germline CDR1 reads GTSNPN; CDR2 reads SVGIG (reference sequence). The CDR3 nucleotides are TGTGCCTGGAGGAAAAGACAGGGGAGGGAGACCCAGTACTTC. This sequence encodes CAWRKRQGRETQYF.

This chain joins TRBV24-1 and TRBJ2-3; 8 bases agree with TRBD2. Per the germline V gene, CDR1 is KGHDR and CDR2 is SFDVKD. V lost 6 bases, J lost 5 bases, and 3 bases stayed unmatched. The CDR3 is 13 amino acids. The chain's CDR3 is CATSRREEDTQYF. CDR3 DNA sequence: TGTGCCACCAGTCGGCGGGAGGAAGATACGCAGTATTTT.

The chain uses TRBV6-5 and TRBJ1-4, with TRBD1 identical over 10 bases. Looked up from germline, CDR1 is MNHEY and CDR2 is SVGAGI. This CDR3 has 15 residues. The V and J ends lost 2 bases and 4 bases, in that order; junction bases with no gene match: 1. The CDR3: CASSYRTGGNEKLFF. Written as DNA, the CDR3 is TGTGCCAGCAGTTACAGGACAGGGGGTAATGAAAAACTGTTTTTT.

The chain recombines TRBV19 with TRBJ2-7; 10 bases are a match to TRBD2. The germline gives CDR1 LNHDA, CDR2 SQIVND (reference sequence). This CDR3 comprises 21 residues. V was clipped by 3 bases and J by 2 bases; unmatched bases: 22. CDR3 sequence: CASSIGLAGVSQVNSAYEQYF. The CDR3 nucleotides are TGTGCCAGTAGTATCGGGCTAGCGGGAGTATCCCAGGTTAATAGCGCCTACGAGCAGTACTTC. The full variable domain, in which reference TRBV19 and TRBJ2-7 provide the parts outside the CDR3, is DGGITQSPKYLFRKEGQNVTLSCEQNLNHDAMYWYRQDPGQGLRLIYYSQIVNDFQKGDIAEGYSVSREKKESFPLTVTSAQKNPTAFYLCASSIGLAGVSQVNSAYEQYFGPGTRLTVT.

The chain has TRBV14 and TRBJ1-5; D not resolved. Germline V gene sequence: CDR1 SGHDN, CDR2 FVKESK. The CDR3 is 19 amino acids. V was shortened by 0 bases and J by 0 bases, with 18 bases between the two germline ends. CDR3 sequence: CASSQDRVRRNYSNQPQHF. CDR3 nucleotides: TGTGCCAGCAGCCAAGATCGCGTGCGGAGGAACTATAGCAATCAGCCCCAGCATTTT.

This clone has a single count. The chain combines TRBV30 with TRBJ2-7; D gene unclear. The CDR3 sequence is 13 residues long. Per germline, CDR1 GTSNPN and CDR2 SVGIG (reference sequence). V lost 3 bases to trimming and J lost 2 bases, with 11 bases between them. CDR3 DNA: TGTGCCTGGAGGGCAAGTACGGCCTACGAGCAGTACTTC. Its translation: CAWRASTAYEQYF. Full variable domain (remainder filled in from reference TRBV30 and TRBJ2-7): SQTIHQWPATLVQPVGSPLSLECTVEGTSNPNLYWYRQAAGRGLQLLFYSVGIGQISSEVPQNLSASRPQDRQFILSSKKLLLSDSGFYLCAWRASTAYEQYFGPGTRLTVT.

The CDR3 region is CATSPKVSYYEQYF. CDR3 DNA: TGTGCCACCAGCCCTAAGGTCAGTTACTACGAGCAGTACTTC. The rearrangement joins TRBV15 to TRBJ2-7; the D is unclear. The CDR3 is made up of 14 amino acids. The germline gives CDR1 LNHNV, CDR2 YYDKDF (reference sequence). Trimming pared 5 bases from V and 3 bases from J, leaving 14 bases between.

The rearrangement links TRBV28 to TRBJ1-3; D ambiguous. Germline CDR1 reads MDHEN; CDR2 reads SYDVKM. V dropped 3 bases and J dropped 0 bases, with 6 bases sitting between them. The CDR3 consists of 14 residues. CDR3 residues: CASSFLSSGNTIYF. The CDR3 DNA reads TGTGCCAGCAGTTTCTTGAGCTCTGGAAACACCATATATTTT.

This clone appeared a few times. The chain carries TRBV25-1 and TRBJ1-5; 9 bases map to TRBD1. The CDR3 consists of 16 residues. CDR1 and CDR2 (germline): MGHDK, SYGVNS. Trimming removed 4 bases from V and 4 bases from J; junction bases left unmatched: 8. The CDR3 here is CASSGSGDRANQPQHF. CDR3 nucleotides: TGTGCCAGCAGTGGTTCGGGGGACAGGGCAAATCAGCCCCAGCATTTT.